Detailed here is one TCR beta chain. The antigen is unknown. This specimen belongs to a study of post-analysis software for immune sequencing data. Study findings and constraints: Patients had higher frequencies than controls of roughly 5 TRBV segments, including TRBV5-6, TRBV5-1 and TRBV20-1.

Germline-derived CDR1 and CDR2 are DFQATT and SNEGSKA (reference sequence). V lost 6 bases to trimming and J lost 3 bases, with 8 bases between them. CDR3 length: 11 amino acids. Libraries were made from TCR beta cDNA, and they carried unique molecular identifiers. MiXCR, run by TCRdb on the PCR reads, gives a single entry per CDR3 protein. The data show about 770,000 distinct CDR3 sequences, with just over 45% seen just once and 4% to 5% held by the top ten. V and J are TRBV20-1 and TRBJ1-2; D gene uncertain. Sequenced input: blood. This TCR came from a girl aged 5-17 years with multiple sclerosis. The CDR3 DNA reads TGCAGTGCGTTTTTGGACTATGGCTACACCTTC. Amino acids: CSAFLDYGYTF.